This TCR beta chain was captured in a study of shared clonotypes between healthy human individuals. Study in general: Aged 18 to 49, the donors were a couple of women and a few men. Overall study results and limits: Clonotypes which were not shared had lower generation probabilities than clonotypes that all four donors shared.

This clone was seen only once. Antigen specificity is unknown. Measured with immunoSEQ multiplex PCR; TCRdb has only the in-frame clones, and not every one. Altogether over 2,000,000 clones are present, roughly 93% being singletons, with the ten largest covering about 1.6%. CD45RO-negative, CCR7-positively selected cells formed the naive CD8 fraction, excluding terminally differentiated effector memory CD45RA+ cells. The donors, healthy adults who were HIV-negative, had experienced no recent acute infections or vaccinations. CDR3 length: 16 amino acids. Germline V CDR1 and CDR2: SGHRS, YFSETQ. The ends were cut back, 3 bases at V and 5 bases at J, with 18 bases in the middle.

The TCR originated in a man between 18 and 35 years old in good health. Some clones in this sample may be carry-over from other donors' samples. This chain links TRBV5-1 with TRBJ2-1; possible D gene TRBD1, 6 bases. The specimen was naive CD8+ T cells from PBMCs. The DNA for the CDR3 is TGCGCCAGCAGCTACATGGACACAGGGCACAACAATGAGCAGTTCTTC. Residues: CASSYMDTGHNNEQFF.